The rows below give T cell receptor beta chains drawn from one sample of a study of blood T cell repertoires in COVID-19. Method: immunoSEQ multiplex PCR; TCRdb's copy keeps in-frame clones and lacks some. The profile shows 200,000 to 250,000 clones, 80% to 85% of them singletons. The sequenced material came from peripheral blood. The receptors originated from a woman of 80 years or more with active or convalescent COVID-19. Each CDR3 is given with its conserved first and last residue. Each record gives: V gene, D gene, clone size, J gene, CDR3 protein, CDR3 DNA. The D gene is left open where the match is weak. For some rows the clone size is stated as once, few or many, or as a class when expanded; others skip it.

>TRBV5-6|TRBD2|-|TRBJ2-7
CASSSVSLAGDDEQYF
TGTGCCAGCAGCTCCGTATCTCTAGCGGGAGACGACGAGCAGTACTTC
>TRBV14|TRBD1|-|TRBJ2-7
CASSAHRGRPYEQYF
TGTGCCAGCAGCGCCCACAGGGGGCGCCCCTACGAGCAGTACTTC
>TRBV5-1|-|-|TRBJ2-5
CASSLEGGRETQYF
TGCGCCAGCAGCTTGGAAGGGGGTAGGGAGACCCAGTACTTC
>TRBV6-5|-|-|TRBJ2-5
CASSYPVGQGTETQYF
TGTGCCAGCAGTTACCCGGTTGGTCAGGGGACAGAGACCCAGTACTTC
>TRBV4-2|TRBD2|once|TRBJ2-1
CASSQRLAGSSYNEQFF
TGTGCCAGCAGCCAGCGTCTAGCGGGGAGCTCCTACAATGAGCAGTTCTTC
>TRBV5-4|-|-|TRBJ2-2
CASSLEAGGNGELFF
TGTGCCAGCAGCTTGGAAGCAGGGGGGAACGGGGAGCTGTTTTTT
>TRBV7-8|-|once|TRBJ1-4
CASSPRLVGVEEKLFF
TGTGCCAGCAGCCCTAGACTTGTGGGAGTTGAGGAAAAACTGTTTTTT
>TRBV5-4|TRBD2|-|TRBJ2-3
CASSLRREPNTDTQYF
TGTGCCAGCAGCTTGCGGCGGGAGCCTAATACAGATACGCAGTATTTT
>TRBV5-5|-|-|TRBJ1-5
CASSPSGGTITDNQPQHF
TGTGCCAGCAGCCCTTCCGGCGGGACGATTACGGACAATCAGCCCCAGCATTTT
>TRBV19|TRBD1|-|TRBJ2-1
CASSIAQGAFYNEQFF
TGTGCCAGTAGTATAGCACAGGGGGCCTTTTACAATGAGCAGTTCTTC
>TRBV3-1/TRBV3-2|TRBD1|-|TRBJ1-1
CASSSGTGGHTEAFF
TGTGCCAGCAGCTCCGGGACAGGGGGGCACACTGAAGCTTTCTTT
>TRBV10-2|-|-|TRBJ1-2
CASSEFRGSHYGYTF
TGCGCCAGCAGTGAGTTTAGGGGCAGCCACTATGGCTACACCTTC
>TRBV6-5|-|once|TRBJ2-3
CASTHTAGTDTQYF
TGTGCCAGCACCCACACGGCGGGCACAGATACGCAGTATTTT
>TRBV4-2|TRBD2|-|TRBJ2-7
CASSQAILAASYEQYF
TGTGCCAGCAGCCAAGCCATACTAGCGGCGAGCTACGAGCAGTACTTC
>TRBV28|-|-|TRBJ1-6
CASSSRSRDSLHF
TGTGCCAGCAGTTCCCGCAGCAGGGACTCCCTCCACTTT
>TRBV14|-|-|TRBJ1-6
CASSLDISSPLHF
TGTGCCAGCAGCCTAGACATCAGTTCACCCCTCCACTTT
>TRBV19|-|once|TRBJ1-1
CASSISGRETEAFF
TGTGCCAGTAGTATATCGGGGAGGGAAACTGAAGCTTTCTTT
>TRBV28|TRBD2|-|TRBJ2-3
CATGRGGPGTDTQYF
TGTGCCACCGGTCGCGGGGGGCCCGGGACAGATACGCAGTATTTT
>TRBV28|-|-|TRBJ1-2
CASSLAEPKGYTF
TGTGCCAGCAGTTTGGCGGAACCTAAGGGCTACACCTTC
>TRBV2|TRBD1|-|TRBJ2-2
CASSPSRTGSGELFF
TGTGCCAGCAGTCCCTCCAGGACAGGGTCCGGGGAGCTGTTTTTT
>TRBV2|TRBD1|few|TRBJ2-2
CASSAQGMNTGELFF
TGTGCCAGCAGCGCACAGGGGATGAACACCGGGGAGCTGTTTTTT
>TRBV25-1|TRBD1|-|TRBJ1-2
CASSDPRTGGVYGYTF
TGTGCCAGCAGTGATCCTCGGACAGGGGGGGTCTATGGCTACACCTTC
>TRBV19|-|-|TRBJ1-1
CASSIEGRSHAEAFF
TGTGCCAGTAGTATAGAGGGCCGATCTCACGCTGAAGCTTTCTTT
>TRBV7-3|-|-|TRBJ1-3
CASRKCSDYSGNTIYF
TGTGCCAGCAGGAAGTGTTCAGATTACTCTGGAAACACCATATATTTT
>TRBV18|-|-|TRBJ1-1
CASSPLEDTEAFF
TGTGCCAGCTCACCGCTGGAGGACACTGAAGCTTTCTTT
>TRBV20-1|-|-|TRBJ1-2
CSASEGRANYGYTF
TGCAGTGCTAGTGAGGGCAGAGCTAACTATGGCTACACCTTC
>TRBV5-1|TRBD2|-|TRBJ2-1
CASSLGVPGLAGKKNEQFF
TGCGCCAGCAGCTTGGGTGTTCCGGGACTAGCGGGAAAAAAGAATGAGCAGTTCTTC
>TRBV2|TRBD1|-|TRBJ2-7
CASSGQGGGDEQYF
TGTGCCAGCAGCGGACAGGGAGGTGGCGACGAGCAGTACTTC
>TRBV4-1|-|-|TRBJ2-1
CASSQSPGLWFF
TGCGCCAGCAGCCAATCGCCGGGACTCTGGTTCTTC
>TRBV7-2|-|-|TRBJ2-1
CASSLETRSQFF
TGTGCCAGCAGCTTGGAAACTAGGTCGCAGTTCTTC
>TRBV10-3|TRBD1|-|TRBJ1-3
CATSGQGAGNTIYF
TGTGCCACATCGGGTCAGGGGGCTGGAAACACCATATATTTT